These 27 T cell receptor beta chains originate from one sample sequenced in a study of control samples from healthy donors and cancer patients. Profiling relied on immunoSEQ multiplex PCR, and the TCRdb table lists in-frame clones only, not all of them. The sample shows approximately 63,000 clones, roughly 85% of them seen only once. Sequencing used blood. The receptor source for this set is a man between 40 and 49 years old in good health.

The chain is built from TRBV5-1 and TRBJ1-1; maybe TRBD1 (6 bases). V lost 0 bases and J lost 0, with 9 bases in between. Germline CDR1 SGHRS, CDR2 YFSETQ. CDR3 size: 15 residues. The CDR3 coding sequence is TGCGCCAGCAGCTTGGATAGGACAGTGAACACTGAAGCTTTCTTT. This sequence encodes CASSLDRTVNTEAFF.

Here the CDR3 reads CASSPSSTELYGYTF. CDR3 nucleotides: TGTGCCAGCAGCCCTTCATCGACAGAGCTCTATGGCTACACCTTC. This chain joins TRBV7-3 and TRBJ1-2; D perhaps matches TRBD1 (5 bases). CDR3 length: 15 residues. Trimming left V 5 bases short and J 4 bases short, with 17 bases between. Germline CDR1 is SGHTA and CDR2 is FQGTGA.

The chain links TRBV7-2 to TRBJ1-3; TRBD1 matches at 8 bases. With V trimmed by 3 bases and J by 0 bases, 4 bases remained unmatched. The CDR3 is 16 residues long. Germline loops: CDR1 SGHTA, CDR2 FQGNSA. Here the CDR3 DNA reads TGTGCCAGCAGCTTCGACAGGGGTTTCTCTGGAAACACCATATATTTT. Translated: CASSFDRGFSGNTIYF.

The CDR3 bases are TGTGCCAGCTCACCCTGGACAGTTGGGTCCTACAATGAGCAGTTCTTC. This sequence encodes CASSPWTVGSYNEQFF. V gene TRBV18 combines with J gene TRBJ2-1; tentative D call: TRBD1 (6 bases). The V end was cut by 3 bases, the J end by 1 base, with 13 bases between. Germline V CDR1 and CDR2: KGHSH, LQKENI. CDR3 length: 16 amino acids.

The chain joins TRBV28 to TRBJ2-7; TRBD2 might be the D (6 bases). Per germline, CDR1 MDHEN and CDR2 SYDVKM. CDR3 length: 15 amino acids. Trimming took off 4 bases at V and 3 bases at J, with 16 bases between the two ends. CDR3 amino acids: CASSSIRQGLYEQYF. The CDR3 bases are TGTGCCAGCAGTTCAATTAGGCAGGGACTCTACGAGCAGTACTTC.

CDR3 DNA: TGCGCCAGCAGCTTGGCAGTGGCAGACCAACAAGAGACCCAGTACTTC. Translated, it gives CASSLAVADQQETQYF. The rearrangement uses TRBV5-1 and TRBJ2-5; D gene unclear. Trimming took 0 bases from V and 2 from J, leaving 14 bases between them. From germline, CDR1 is SGHRS and CDR2 YFSETQ. The CDR3 sequence is 16 residues long. The complete variable domain, with remaining parts taken from reference TRBV5-1 and TRBJ2-5, reads KAGVTQTPRYLIKTRGQQVTLSCSPISGHRSVSWYQQTPGQGLQFLFEYFSETQRNKGNFPGRFSGRQFSNSRSEMNVSTLELGDSALYLCASSLAVADQQETQYFGPGTRLLVL.

This chain connects TRBV5-6 to TRBJ2-5; 7 bases are a match to TRBD2. The CDR3 sequence is 12 residues long. Germline V lookup: CDR1 SGHDT, CDR2 YYEEEE. After removal of 5 bases from V and 4 bases from J, the junction contained 2 bases not matched to a gene. CDR3 region: CASRRGRETQYF. Written as DNA, the CDR3 is TGTGCCAGCAGGCGCGGGAGAGAGACCCAGTACTTC.

The J gene is TRBJ2-7, the V gene TRBV20-1; maybe TRBD2 (5 bases). V shed 4 bases and J shed 3 bases, with 7 bases lying between them. The CDR3 length is 11 residues. Per germline, CDR1 DFQATT and CDR2 SNEGSKA (reference sequence). CDR3 residues: CSAKRDYEQYF. In DNA, the CDR3 is TGCAGTGCTAAGAGGGACTACGAGCAGTACTTC.

V gene TRBV7-3 combines with J gene TRBJ2-3; the match to TRBD2 covers 8 bases. CDR3 size: 15 residues. V lost 4 bases and J lost 3; bases outside the gene matches: 6. The germline CDR1 and CDR2 sequences are SGHTA and FQGTGA. CDR3 DNA sequence: TGTGCCAGCAGCTCCCCTGGCGGGGGGACAGATACGCAGTATTTT. It is translated as CASSSPGGGTDTQYF.

This chain uses TRBV4-3 with TRBJ1-1, with D possibly being TRBD1 (5 bases). Trimming took off 0 bases at V and 6 bases at J, with 11 bases between the two ends. The CDR3 extends over 14 amino acids. The germline CDR1 and CDR2 sequences are LGHNA and YSLEER. This CDR3 is CASSQDAGRPEAFF. The DNA for the CDR3 is TGCGCCAGCAGCCAAGATGCAGGGAGGCCTGAAGCTTTCTTT.

The V gene is TRBV5-4, the J gene TRBJ2-1, with unresolved D. Trimming removed 4 bases from V and 7 bases from J, with 18 bases in between. There are 15 residues in the CDR3. Germline values: CDR1 SGHNT, CDR2 YYREEE (reference sequence). The CDR3 nucleotides read TGTGCCAGCAGCCCGAGGCCCACTGAGTGGAATGAGCAGTTCTTC. This encodes CASSPRPTEWNEQFF. Looking up the rest from reference TRBV5-4 and TRBJ2-1 gives the full variable domain: ETGVTQSPTHLIKTRGQQVTLRCSSQSGHNTVSWYQQALGQGPQFIFQYYREEENGRGNFPPRFSGLQFPNYSSELNVNALELDDSALYLCASSPRPTEWNEQFFGPGTRLTVL.

The chain is built from TRBV18 and TRBJ2-7; D assignment may be TRBD1 or TRBD2 (6 bases each). There are 16 residues in the CDR3. V lost 3 bases to trimming and J lost 3 bases, with 18 bases between them. Germline V gene data show CDR1 as KGHSH and CDR2 as LQKENI. The CDR3 DNA follows: TGTGCCAGCTCACCGTCCGGGGGCGGGATAAGCTACGAGCAGTACTTC. This encodes CASSPSGGGISYEQYF.

The rearrangement links TRBV6-5 to TRBJ1-5, with D perhaps matching TRBD1 (5 bases). Trimming shortened V by 2 bases and J by 9 bases, and 14 bases separated the two germline ends. CDR3 length equals 14 residues. Germline lookup yields CDR1 MNHEY and CDR2 SVGAGI. CDR3 nucleotides: TGTGCCAGCAGTTACGGGCCGGGACGGGGGCCCCAGCATTTT. Amino acids: CASSYGPGRGPQHF.

The chain combines TRBV5-1 with TRBJ1-2, with D unresolved. The germline V and J ends were trimmed by 0 bases and 4 bases, with 7 bases remaining between them. The CDR3 spans 13 residues. Germline V gene data show CDR1 as SGHRS and CDR2 as YFSETQ. Here the CDR3 DNA reads TGCGCCAGCAGCTTGGAAGACTTCTATGGCTACACCTTC. It translates to CASSLEDFYGYTF. Full variable domain (rest looked up from reference TRBV5-1 and TRBJ1-2): KAGVTQTPRYLIKTRGQQVTLSCSPISGHRSVSWYQQTPGQGLQFLFEYFSETQRNKGNFPGRFSGRQFSNSRSEMNVSTLELGDSALYLCASSLEDFYGYTFGSGTRLTVV.

J is TRBJ2-1 and V is TRBV11-2; possibly TRBD1 for D (6 bases). The V end lost 6 bases, the J end lost 9 bases, and 18 bases lay between the germline ends. This CDR3 has 14 amino acids. Per germline, CDR1 SGHAT and CDR2 FQNNGV. In nucleotides, the CDR3 is TGTGCCAGCAGTGTAGGGGGAGAGAGGGGTGAGCAGTTCTTC. Its translation is CASSVGGERGEQFF.

The rearrangement uses TRBV30 and TRBJ2-4; 9 bases fit TRBD1. In germline, CDR1 is GTSNPN, CDR2 SVGIG (reference sequence). This CDR3 has 17 amino acids. J lost 1 base, V lost 3 bases, and 10 bases had no gene match. This chain's CDR3 is CAWSESGQGFAKNIQYF. The CDR3 nucleotides are TGTGCCTGGAGCGAATCGGGACAGGGCTTTGCCAAAAACATTCAGTACTTC.

The chain carries TRBV2 and TRBJ1-1; D perhaps matches TRBD1 (5 bases). This CDR3 spans 13 amino acids. The germline V gene has CDR1 SNHLY and CDR2 FYNNEI. V lost 6 bases and J 5 bases, leaving 13 bases between the germline ends. CDR3 nucleotides: TGTGCCAGCAGCCCCAGGGAGAGGACTGAAGCTTTCTTT. Encoded protein: CASSPRERTEAFF.

In its sample, this clone is medium-sized. The V and J genes are TRBV12-5 and TRBJ1-1, with 10 bases aligning to TRBD1. There are 16 residues in the CDR3. In germline, CDR1 is LGHNT, CDR2 FRNRAP. Trimming cost V 6 bases and J 0 bases; bases outside gene matches: 7. The CDR3 loop is CASGRDRGGVNTEAFF. Written as DNA, the CDR3 is TGTGCTAGTGGCCGGGACAGGGGAGGGGTGAACACTGAAGCTTTCTTT.

V is TRBV7-6 and J is TRBJ1-3; perhaps TRBD1 as D (5 bases). V was trimmed by 2 bases and J by 0 bases, leaving 8 bases between them. The germline V gene encodes CDR1 SGHVS and CDR2 FNYEAQ. The CDR3 is 15 residues long. The CDR3 protein is CASSLPQGSGNTIYF. CDR3 bases: TGTGCCAGCAGCTTACCTCAGGGCTCTGGAAACACCATATATTTT.

V is TRBV9 and J is TRBJ1-4; D unresolved. Trimming removed 0 bases from V and 8 bases from J, with 8 bases in between. There are 13 residues in the CDR3. CDR1 SGDLS and CDR2 YYNGEE come from the germline V gene. CDR3 sequence: CASSVGQEEKLFF. CDR3 DNA sequence: TGTGCCAGCAGCGTAGGGCAGGAGGAAAAACTGTTTTTT.

The chain recombines TRBV7-2 with TRBJ2-1; 12 bases align to TRBD2. The CDR3 is made up of 15 amino acids. Germline lookup yields CDR1 SGHTA and CDR2 FQGNSA. The V segment lost 4 bases and the J segment 4 bases; nucleotides outside the gene matches: 2. The CDR3 DNA follows: TGTGCCAGCAGCTCTGGACTAGCGGGGTACAATGAGCAGTTCTTC. This codes for CASSSGLAGYNEQFF.

This chain joins TRBV25-1 and TRBJ1-4; 11 nucleotides agree with TRBD1. Germline assignment: CDR1 MGHDK and CDR2 SYGVNS. With 2 bases clipped from V and 8 bases from J, the junction kept 13 bases outside the gene matches. The CDR3 totals 18 residues. The CDR3: CASSEDLIRTGGREKLFF. The CDR3 nucleotides read TGTGCCAGCAGTGAAGACTTAATTCGGACAGGGGGCCGGGAAAAACTGTTTTTT.

This sequence joins TRBV14 and TRBJ1-1, with no clear D. Trimming took 4 bases from V and 1 from J, leaving 13 bases between them. Germline loops: CDR1 SGHDN, CDR2 FVKESK. The CDR3 has 15 residues. Here the CDR3 reads CASSLTALGNTEAFF. The DNA of the CDR3 is TGTGCCAGCAGCCTCACAGCTTTGGGGAACACTGAAGCTTTCTTT.

There are a few counts of this clone. The chain links TRBV28 to TRBJ1-5, with 7 bases fitting TRBD1. Germline CDR1 and CDR2: MDHEN and SYDVKM. The CDR3 is 16 residues long. V shed 4 bases, J shed 9 bases, and the junction held 15 bases outside the gene matches. The DNA for the CDR3 is TGTGCCAGCAGTTCCCACCGATTACAGGGGCTTGGGCCCCAGCATTTT. Amino acid sequence: CASSSHRLQGLGPQHF.

V usage is TRBV5-1 and J usage is TRBJ2-7; D not certain. Trimming took 4 bases from V and 0 from J, leaving 5 bases between them. Germline-derived CDR1 and CDR2 are SGHRS and YFSETQ. This CDR3 has 12 residues. The CDR3 reads CASSLSSYEQYF. The CDR3 nucleotides read TGCGCCAGCAGCCTAAGCTCCTACGAGCAGTACTTC.

This clone came up once. The CDR3 nucleotides are TGCGCCAGCAGTCGGGGGGCCGTCTACGAGCAGTACTTC. It is translated as CASSRGAVYEQYF. The chain joins TRBV10-2 to TRBJ2-7; perhaps TRBD2 as D (7 bases). From germline, CDR1 is WSHSY and CDR2 SAAADI. V lost 5 bases and J 3 bases, leaving 11 bases between the germline ends. The CDR3 contains 13 residues.

The count of this clone is one. The chain is built from TRBV4-3 and TRBJ1-5, with a possible D match to TRBD1 (6 bases). CDR1 and CDR2 from the germline V gene are LGHNA and YSLEER. V was trimmed by 3 bases and J by 4 bases, leaving 13 bases between them. The CDR3 extends over 15 amino acids. The CDR3 spells CASSQTWGTNQPQHF. The CDR3 region has the DNA TGCGCCAGCAGCCAGACTTGGGGGACAAATCAGCCCCAGCATTTT.